This T cell receptor (beta chain) was identified during a study of beta chain features in type 1 diabetes. There are a few counts of this clone. The antigen is undetermined. Germline loops: CDR1 MNHEY, CDR2 SVGAGI. CDR3 length: 12 amino acids. The V end lost 6 bases, the J end lost 9 bases, and 12 bases lay between the germline ends. Overall study results and limits: Shorter TCRB CDR3s, moderately but significantly so, were found in Type 1 diabetes patients in all four CD4+ subsets. The naive, central memory and Treg TCRB repertoires looked more alike in patients than they did in healthy donors.

Expressed TCRB transcripts were sequenced because the isolated RNA had all been reverse transcribed beforehand. Clones were sequenced by immunoSEQ multiplex PCR, and TCRdb holds only the in-frame ones, with some missing. The sample includes around 150,000 clones, 8% to 9.5% seen only once; the top ten take around 0.5%. The rearrangement uses TRBV6-5 and TRBJ2-4, with no clear D. The source is a woman in her late teens or twenties with type 1 diabetes. What was sequenced was central memory CD4+ T cells from blood. CDR3 coding DNA: TGTGCCAGCAGCCCACCATCGGGCATTCAGTACTTC. Translation: CASSPPSGIQYF.